Listed below are T cell receptor beta chains from one sample, sequenced in a study of radiation and T cells in renal cell carcinoma. Libraries were prepared by immunoSEQ multiplex PCR; TCRdb keeps only in-frame clonotypes and omits some of them. Counted here are roughly 120,000 clones, 70% to 90% occurring once; the ten biggest clones make up under 2.5%. Sequenced material: blood, taken from a patient whose treatment included radiotherapy and nephrectomy. These receptor sequences come from a woman aged 60 to 75 with renal cell carcinoma. CDR3s include the opening cysteine and the closing phenylalanine or tryptophan. The D gene is left open where the match is weak. Clone size appears in some rows only: once, few, many, or a class for an expanded clone.

cdr3_aa: CASTQGTEAFF
j_call: TRBJ1-1
d_call: NA
v_call: TRBV6-6
clone_size: NA

cdr3_aa: CASKRIYEQYF
j_call: TRBJ2-7
d_call: NA
v_call: TRBV6-5
clone_size: NA

cdr3_aa: CASSPVGGNQPQHF
j_call: TRBJ1-5
d_call: NA
v_call: TRBV11-2
clone_size: few

cdr3_aa: CASSLGTGDRWETQYF
j_call: TRBJ2-5
d_call: TRBD1
v_call: TRBV11-3
clone_size: NA

cdr3_aa: CATSRSPPGTNEKLFF
j_call: TRBJ1-4
d_call: NA
v_call: TRBV15
clone_size: NA

cdr3_aa: CASSSVMGRENTEAFF
j_call: TRBJ1-1
d_call: NA
v_call: TRBV28
clone_size: NA

cdr3_aa: CASSFRRDTEAFF
j_call: TRBJ1-1
d_call: NA
v_call: TRBV27
clone_size: few

cdr3_aa: CASSLPNGGAPNNEQFF
j_call: TRBJ2-1
d_call: NA
v_call: TRBV5-4
clone_size: NA

cdr3_aa: CASRRTENTEAFF
j_call: TRBJ1-1
d_call: NA
v_call: TRBV2
clone_size: NA

cdr3_aa: CASSLLAGGQTDTQYF
j_call: TRBJ2-3
d_call: TRBD2
v_call: TRBV5-1
clone_size: once

cdr3_aa: CASSQYLREEFGELFF
j_call: TRBJ2-2
d_call: TRBD2
v_call: TRBV4-2
clone_size: few

cdr3_aa: CASSIRGVTGELFF
j_call: TRBJ2-2
d_call: NA
v_call: TRBV5-4
clone_size: NA

cdr3_aa: CASSSRAVSGNTIYF
j_call: TRBJ1-3
d_call: NA
v_call: TRBV4-1
clone_size: few

cdr3_aa: CASSSASGPSVQPLHF
j_call: TRBJ1-6
d_call: NA
v_call: TRBV28
clone_size: once

cdr3_aa: CASKDFSGNTGELFF
j_call: TRBJ2-2
d_call: NA
v_call: TRBV4-1
clone_size: NA

cdr3_aa: CASGQGAHEQYF
j_call: TRBJ2-7
d_call: TRBD1
v_call: TRBV19
clone_size: once

cdr3_aa: CASSLGSRRGGGNEQFF
j_call: TRBJ2-1
d_call: TRBD2
v_call: TRBV5-4
clone_size: NA

cdr3_aa: CASSQDQGATEQYF
j_call: TRBJ2-7
d_call: TRBD1
v_call: TRBV4-3
clone_size: NA

cdr3_aa: CASSLDSGSLYNEQFF
j_call: TRBJ2-1
d_call: NA
v_call: TRBV11-3
clone_size: NA

cdr3_aa: CASSPRESMLTVSTDTQYF
j_call: TRBJ2-3
d_call: NA
v_call: TRBV19
clone_size: NA

cdr3_aa: CASSEQGSTGELFF
j_call: TRBJ2-2
d_call: NA
v_call: TRBV6-1
clone_size: few

cdr3_aa: CASSLRLGQPQHF
j_call: TRBJ1-5
d_call: NA
v_call: TRBV4-1
clone_size: few

cdr3_aa: CATSRGKRYQPQHF
j_call: TRBJ1-5
d_call: NA
v_call: TRBV15
clone_size: NA

cdr3_aa: CASSLNTDTQYF
j_call: TRBJ2-3
d_call: NA
v_call: TRBV28
clone_size: NA

cdr3_aa: CASSALDRTKDYTF
j_call: TRBJ1-2
d_call: NA
v_call: TRBV19
clone_size: once

cdr3_aa: CAWSRDVPSYGYTF
j_call: TRBJ1-2
d_call: NA
v_call: TRBV30
clone_size: NA

cdr3_aa: CSVEGYRTSGGSNTGELFF
j_call: TRBJ2-2
d_call: TRBD2
v_call: TRBV29-1
clone_size: NA

cdr3_aa: CASSLAGGGSLAIQYF
j_call: TRBJ2-4
d_call: TRBD2
v_call: TRBV7-2
clone_size: NA

cdr3_aa: CASSLDAGGNEKLFF
j_call: TRBJ1-4
d_call: NA
v_call: TRBV7-9
clone_size: NA

cdr3_aa: CASGTGASYEQYF
j_call: TRBJ2-7
d_call: NA
v_call: TRBV2
clone_size: NA

cdr3_aa: CASSTLTGQNEQFF
j_call: TRBJ2-1
d_call: TRBD1
v_call: TRBV4-2
clone_size: NA

cdr3_aa: CASSSLLSSGNTIYF
j_call: TRBJ1-3
d_call: NA
v_call: TRBV6-5
clone_size: NA

cdr3_aa: CARSLGHPGYTF
j_call: TRBJ1-2
d_call: NA
v_call: TRBV7-5
clone_size: NA

cdr3_aa: CASRGTANTEAFF
j_call: TRBJ1-1
d_call: NA
v_call: TRBV10-2
clone_size: NA

cdr3_aa: CASSPSPELYGYTF
j_call: TRBJ1-2
d_call: NA
v_call: TRBV18
clone_size: NA

cdr3_aa: CATSQGNTEAFF
j_call: TRBJ1-1
d_call: NA
v_call: TRBV28
clone_size: NA

cdr3_aa: CASSPGGRGLARSTDTQYF
j_call: TRBJ2-3
d_call: TRBD2
v_call: TRBV5-1
clone_size: NA

cdr3_aa: CASRRRQENSPLHF
j_call: TRBJ1-6
d_call: NA
v_call: TRBV6-5
clone_size: NA

cdr3_aa: CASSEEASGRYLNNEQFF
j_call: TRBJ2-1
d_call: TRBD2
v_call: TRBV6-1
clone_size: NA

cdr3_aa: CASSLFLVSTGELFF
j_call: TRBJ2-2
d_call: NA
v_call: TRBV5-8
clone_size: NA

cdr3_aa: CASSVLTGYTF
j_call: TRBJ1-2
d_call: NA
v_call: TRBV28
clone_size: NA

cdr3_aa: CASTRVGNTIYF
j_call: TRBJ1-3
d_call: NA
v_call: TRBV28
clone_size: NA

cdr3_aa: CASSQGRNQPQHF
j_call: TRBJ1-5
d_call: NA
v_call: TRBV27
clone_size: NA

cdr3_aa: CASSINRGHGYTF
j_call: TRBJ1-2
d_call: TRBD1
v_call: TRBV19
clone_size: NA